This T cell receptor beta chain was captured in a study of blood T cells in healthy people across ages. This clonotype appeared a few times. Antigen unknown. The use of a sample-barcoded 5' primer and a J-beta primer mix characterized a second PCR of about 6 to 12 cycles. TCRdb re-derived calls from the 5' RACE reads in MiXCR, one entry per CDR3 protein. The sample lists about 1.8 million distinct CDR3 sequences, roughly 49% occurring once. The germline V gene has CDR1 SQVTM and CDR2 ANQGSEA. The CDR3 extends over 16 amino acids. The germline V and J ends were trimmed by 0 bases and 1 base, with 15 bases remaining between them. Collection of around 10 milliliters of peripheral blood was performed for each donor. Study-wide results and caveats: Long-lived donors carried more naive CD4+ cells and greater diversity than aged donors.

The sample taken for sequencing was blood. This TCR derives from a woman between 35 and 50 years old in good health. This sequence joins TRBV29-1 and TRBJ1-1; D remains unclear. Here the CDR3 reads CSVEDRSWGRNTEAFF. The CDR3 DNA sequence: TGCAGCGTTGAAGATCGTTCCTGGGGTAGGAACACTGAAGCTTTCTTT.